The rows below give T cell receptor beta chains drawn from one sample of a study of immune characterization of retroperitoneal liposarcoma. One entry per CDR3 protein results from TCRdb running MiXCR on the PCR reads. The profile shows more than 3,000 distinct CDR3 sequences, under 55% of them singletons. The specimen sequenced was tumor tissue. These receptors were taken from a male donor with retroperitoneal liposarcoma. Both conserved end residues are part of each CDR3. Fields, in order: V gene, D gene, J gene, clone size, CDR3 DNA, CDR3 protein. The D gene is left open where the match is weak. A clone size is listed for some rows: how often the clone was seen (once, few, many), or a class if it is expanded.

>TRBV7-2|-|TRBJ2-7|medium-sized
TGTGCCAGCAGCTTTATGACAGGTTTTTCCCGGTGGAGGCCCGGCAATGAGCAGTACTTC
CASSFMTGFSRWRPGNEQYF
>TRBV7-2|TRBD1|TRBJ2-5|-
TGTGCCAGCAGCCGGACAGGGGTCCCCCAACAAGAGACCCAGTACTTC
CASSRTGVPQQETQYF
>TRBV6-1|-|TRBJ2-1|-
TGTGCCAGCATTAACCAGGGGCTAGCGACGAATGAGCAGTTCTTC
CASINQGLATNEQFF
>TRBV6-1|TRBD2|TRBJ2-3|-
TGTGCCAGCAGTAGGGGAGGGACAGATACGCAGTATTTT
CASSRGGTDTQYF
>TRBV6-5|TRBD1|TRBJ1-1|medium-sized
TGTGCCAGCAGCTACAGGGGTAGCACTGAAGCTTTCTTT
CASSYRGSTEAFF
>TRBV6-1|TRBD2|TRBJ2-3|medium-sized
TGTGCCAGCACCAGACTAGCGGGAATGGTCACAGATACGCAGTATTTT
CASTRLAGMVTDTQYF
>TRBV6-8|TRBD2|TRBJ2-1|-
TGTGCCAGCAGGCGAGGGGTAGCGGGAGTAATTAGTGGGTCCTACGAGCAGTTCTTC
CASRRGVAGVISGSYEQFF
>TRBV6-1|TRBD2|TRBJ2-2|-
TGTGCCAGCATGGGCCTAGCGGTTATATCCGGGGAGCTGTTTTTT
CASMGLAVISGELFF
>TRBV7-2|TRBD2|TRBJ2-1|large
TGTGCCAGCAGCCGAGGGCATAGCGGGAGGGCCGGGGGTGAGCAGTTCTTC
CASSRGHSGRAGGEQFF
>TRBV6-6|-|TRBJ2-1|-
TGTGCCAGCAGTTACTCTATCAGTAGCGGAGGCGATGAGCAGTTCTTC
CASSYSISSGGDEQFF
>TRBV6-8|TRBD2|TRBJ2-2|-
TGTGCCAGCACTTTGGGGGGGGTTGGCACCGGGGAGCTGTTTTTT
CASTLGGVGTGELFF
>TRBV6-1|TRBD2|TRBJ2-1|many
TGTGCCAGCAGTTCTCCGAGCGGGGAGGGCCAAGAGACCCAGTTCTTC
CASSSPSGEGQETQFF
>TRBV10-2|-|TRBJ2-6|-
TGCGCCAGCACTAAAGGCCCAGGGTTTCCCTCTGGGGCCAACGTCCTGACTTTC
CASTKGPGFPSGANVLTF
>TRBV6-1|-|TRBJ2-6|-
TGTGCCAGCAGTGTTCACTCTGGGGCCAACGTCCTGACTTTC
CASSVHSGANVLTF
>TRBV6-1|TRBD2|TRBJ2-3|few
TGTGCCAGCAGTGAGCCCTTTAGCGGGAGGGCCCCCTTGCGCGATACGCAGTATTTT
CASSEPFSGRAPLRDTQYF
>TRBV11-3|TRBD2|TRBJ2-7|-
TGTGCCAGCAGCTTAACTAGCGGGAGATCCTACGAGCAGTACTTC
CASSLTSGRSYEQYF
>TRBV6-1|TRBD2|TRBJ2-7|many
TGTGCCAGCCAACTAGCGGGAGCCGGAAGTGAGCAGTACTTC
CASQLAGAGSEQYF
>TRBV6-1|-|TRBJ2-7|few
TGTGCCAGCAGTGACAACGGGTACAATGAGCAGTACTTC
CASSDNGYNEQYF
>TRBV28|TRBD1|TRBJ2-3|few
TGTGCCAGCAGTTTAATCGGGACAGGGGTAGATACGCAGTATTTT
CASSLIGTGVDTQYF
>TRBV6-1|-|TRBJ2-2|-
TGTGCCAGCAGTGCGGCGTACGGCGGGGAGCTGTTTTTT
CASSAAYGGELFF
>TRBV6-4|-|TRBJ2-1|-
TGTGCCAGCAGTGACTCGTCCCTCGGGGACCACAATGAGCAGTTCTTC
CASSDSSLGDHNEQFF
>TRBV6-1|-|TRBJ1-1|-
TGTGCCAGCAGTCGGTCCCCGGGACGGGACACTGAAGCTTTCTTT
CASSRSPGRDTEAFF
>TRBV12-3/TRBV12-4|TRBD2|TRBJ2-7|-
TGTGCCAGCAGTTTAGCTAGCGGGAGTCTCGGCGAGCAGTACTTC
CASSLASGSLGEQYF
>TRBV6-1|-|TRBJ2-1|large
TGTGCCAGCAGTGATCAGTTGGAGCGGGATGAGCAGTTCTTC
CASSDQLERDEQFF
>TRBV6-1|-|TRBJ1-3|few
TGTGCCAGCAGCTGGACGTCTGGAAACACCATATATTTT
CASSWTSGNTIYF
>TRBV6-5|-|TRBJ2-1|-
TGTGCCAGCACCCGCGGGACAGCTCAGTTCTTC
CASTRGTAQFF
>TRBV7-6|TRBD1|TRBJ2-4|-
TGTGCCAGCAGCTTTAAAAACAGGGGATACATTCAGTACTTC
CASSFKNRGYIQYF
>TRBV7-2|TRBD2|TRBJ2-1|-
TGTGCCAGCAGCCCCCCGGGACTAGCTCTTGAGCAGTTCTTC
CASSPPGLALEQFF
>TRBV6-1|-|TRBJ1-6|-
TGTGCCAGCGGGCAGGGTGATTCACCCCTCCACTTT
CASGQGDSPLHF
>TRBV7-4|-|TRBJ2-1|medium-sized
TGTGCCAGCAGCCCGAACGGGGGCAATTACTACAATGAGCAGTTCTTC
CASSPNGGNYYNEQFF
>TRBV6-1|TRBD1|TRBJ2-7|hyperexpanded
TGTGCCAGCCGGGACAGCTATAGCTCCTACGAGCAGTACTTC
CASRDSYSSYEQYF
>TRBV6-1|-|TRBJ2-5|-
TGTGCCAGCACCCCCCTGGCGTCTCAAGAGACCCAGTACTTC
CASTPLASQETQYF
>TRBV11-2|TRBD2|TRBJ2-5|-
TGTGCCAGCAGCCGAGCGGGGTTCTACAATGAGCAGTACTTC
CASSRAGFYNEQYF
>TRBV5-1|-|TRBJ2-5|once
TGCGCCAGCAGCTTCCTGGGTTTACAAGAGACCCAGTACTTC
CASSFLGLQETQYF
>TRBV6-4|TRBD1|TRBJ2-3|few
TGTGCCAGCAGTGACTCCGGGACAGGTCCCACAGATACGCAGTATTTT
CASSDSGTGPTDTQYF
>TRBV6-6|-|TRBJ2-5|few
TGTGCCAGCACCGCCACCCGGGCCACCAAGACCCAGTACTTC
CASTATRATKTQYF
>TRBV6-2/TRBV6-3|-|TRBJ2-1|-
TGTGCCAGCAGTCAAACGGGACTGGAGGACTACGAGCAGTTCTTC
CASSQTGLEDYEQFF
>TRBV7-9|TRBD1|TRBJ2-2|many
TGTGCCAGCACCCAGGGGACAGGGCCCACCGGGGAGCTGTTTTTT
CASTQGTGPTGELFF
>TRBV7-6|-|TRBJ2-7|medium-sized
TGTGCCAGCAGTCCGCAGGTGGGGGGATACAATGAGCAGTACTTC
CASSPQVGGYNEQYF
>TRBV6-1|-|TRBJ2-7|medium-sized
TGTGCCGCAGGAGACTACGGCTCCTACGAGCAGTACTTC
CAAGDYGSYEQYF
>TRBV7-2|-|TRBJ2-5|few
TGTGCCAGCAGCTTATGGTCGTCAGGCCAAGAGACCCAGTACTTC
CASSLWSSGQETQYF
>TRBV27|-|TRBJ2-3|-
TGTGCCAGCAGTTCTAGGAAAGCAGATACGCAGTATTTT
CASSSRKADTQYF
>TRBV10-3|TRBD2|TRBJ2-3|-
TGTGCCATCAGTCAACCGGGACTAGCGGGGCGCACAGATACGCAGTATTTT
CAISQPGLAGRTDTQYF
>TRBV6-1|TRBD2|TRBJ2-3|few
TGTGCCAGCAGTCCGGGACTAGCCGTCGATACGCAGTATTTT
CASSPGLAVDTQYF
>TRBV6-1|-|TRBJ2-5|-
TGTGCCAGCAGTGGACGGGAGACCCAGTACTTC
CASSGRETQYF
>TRBV6-1|TRBD2|TRBJ2-3|-
TGTGCCAGCTTAGCGGGAAAGGAGACAGATACGCAGTATTTT
CASLAGKETDTQYF
>TRBV6-1|TRBD1|TRBJ1-1|few
TGTGCCAGCAGTCTCGACAGGGGGCGAGGTTTGGGAGCTTTCTTT
CASSLDRGRGLGAFF
>TRBV12-3/TRBV12-4|-|TRBJ2-1|few
TGTGCCAGCAGTTTAGGCGGGAAACCCTACAATGAGCAGTTCTTC
CASSLGGKPYNEQFF
>TRBV6-4|TRBD2|TRBJ2-1|-
TGTGCCAGCAGCGCGGGAGGGGAAAACAATGAGCAGTTATTC
CASSAGGENNEQLF
>TRBV7-2|-|TRBJ2-7|few
TGTGCCAGCAGCTTTTTTGGGGTCGAGCAGTACTTC
CASSFFGVEQYF
>TRBV6-6|-|TRBJ2-7|once
TGTGCCAGCAAAACCACATTTCAATCCTACGAGCAGTACTTC
CASKTTFQSYEQYF
>TRBV4-3|-|TRBJ2-5|-
TGCGCCAGCAGCCAAGTGGTGGCGGTGGAAAGGGAGCAGTACTTC
CASSQVVAVEREQYF
>TRBV6-1|-|TRBJ2-1|-
TGTGCCAGCAGACAAGACAGCTACAATGAGCAGTTCTTC
CASRQDSYNEQFF